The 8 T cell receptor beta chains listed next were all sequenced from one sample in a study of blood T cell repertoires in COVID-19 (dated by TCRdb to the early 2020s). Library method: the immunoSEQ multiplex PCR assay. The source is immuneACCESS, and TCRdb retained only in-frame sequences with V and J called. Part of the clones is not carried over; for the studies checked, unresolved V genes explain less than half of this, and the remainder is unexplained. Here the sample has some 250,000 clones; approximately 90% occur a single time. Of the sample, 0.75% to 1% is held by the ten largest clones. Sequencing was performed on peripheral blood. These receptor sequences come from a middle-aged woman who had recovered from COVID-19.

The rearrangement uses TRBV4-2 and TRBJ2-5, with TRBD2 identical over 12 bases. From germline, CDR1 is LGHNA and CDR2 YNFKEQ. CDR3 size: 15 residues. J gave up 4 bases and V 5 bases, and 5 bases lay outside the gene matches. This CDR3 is CASSDLAGGGETQYF. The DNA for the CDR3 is TGTGCCAGCAGCGATCTAGCGGGGGGGGGAGAGACCCAGTACTTC.

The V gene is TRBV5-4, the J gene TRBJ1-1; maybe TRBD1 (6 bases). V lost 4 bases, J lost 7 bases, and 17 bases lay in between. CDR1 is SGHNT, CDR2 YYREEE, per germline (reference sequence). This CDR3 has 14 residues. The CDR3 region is CASSPRGGGGEAFF. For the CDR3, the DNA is TGTGCCAGCAGCCCGCGTGGGGGCGGGGGTGAAGCTTTCTTT.

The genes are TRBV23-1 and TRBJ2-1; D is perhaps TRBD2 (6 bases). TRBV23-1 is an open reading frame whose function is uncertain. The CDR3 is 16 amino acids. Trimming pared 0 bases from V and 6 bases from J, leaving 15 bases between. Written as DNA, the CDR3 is TGCGCCAGCAGTCAATCGGGCGGGATCCGTTCCAATGAGCAGTTCTTC. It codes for CASSQSGGIRSNEQFF.

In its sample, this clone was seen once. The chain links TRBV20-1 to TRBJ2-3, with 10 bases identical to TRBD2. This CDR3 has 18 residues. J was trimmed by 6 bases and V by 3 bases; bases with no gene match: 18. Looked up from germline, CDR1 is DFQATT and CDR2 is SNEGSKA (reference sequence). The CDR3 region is CSASVLGTSALGGDTQYF. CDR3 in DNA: TGCAGTGCTAGTGTGCTGGGGACTAGCGCCCTGGGGGGGGATACGCAGTATTTT.

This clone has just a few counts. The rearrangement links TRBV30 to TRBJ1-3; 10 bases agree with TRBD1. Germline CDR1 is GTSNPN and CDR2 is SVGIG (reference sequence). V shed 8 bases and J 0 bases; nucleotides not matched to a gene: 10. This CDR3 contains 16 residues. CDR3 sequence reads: CAGGTGARYSGNTIYF. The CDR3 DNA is TGTGCCGGAGGGACAGGGGCTCGCTACTCTGGAAACACCATATATTTT.

CDR3 residues: CASSPRQGVGEKLFF. CDR3 DNA sequence: TGTGCCAGCAGCCCTAGACAGGGGGTCGGTGAAAAACTGTTTTTT. This chain links TRBV5-4 with TRBJ1-4; 9 nucleotides line up with TRBD1. The germline V gene has CDR1 SGHNT and CDR2 YYREEE (reference sequence). The ends lost 4 bases at V and 7 bases at J; junction bases unmatched: 8. The CDR3 covers 15 residues.

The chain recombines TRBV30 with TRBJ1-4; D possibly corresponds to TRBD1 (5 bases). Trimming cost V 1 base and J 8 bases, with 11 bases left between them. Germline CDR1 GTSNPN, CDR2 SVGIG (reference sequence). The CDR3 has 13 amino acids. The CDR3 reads CAWSAPRGEKLFF. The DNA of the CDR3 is TGTGCCTGGAGTGCCCCGCGGGGGGAAAAACTGTTTTTT.

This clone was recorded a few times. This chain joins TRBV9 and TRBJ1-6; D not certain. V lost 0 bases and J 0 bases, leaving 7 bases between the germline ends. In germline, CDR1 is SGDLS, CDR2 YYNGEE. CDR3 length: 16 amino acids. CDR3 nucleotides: TGTGCCAGCAGCGTAGCCGGGTCCTCCTATAATTCACCCCTCCACTTT. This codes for CASSVAGSSYNSPLHF.